These T cell receptor beta chains were read from a single sample in a study of identical twins. TCRdb re-called the 5' RACE reads through MiXCR, storing one row per CDR3 protein. The data show around 1.7 million distinct CDR3 sequences, around a third seen once. The specimen was cord blood. These receptors all stem from a newborn girl in good health. The CDR3 runs from the conserved cysteine through the conserved F or W. A D gene is named only where the DNA matches it firmly. Expanded clones are given a class, and other clones once, few, many or no size at all.

clone size: -; D gene: -; V gene: TRBV20-1; J gene: TRBJ2-3; CDR3 protein: CSATSGDGGTDTQYF; CDR3 DNA: TGCAGTGCCACTTCAGGGGACGGGGGCACAGATACGCAGTATTTT
clone size: few; D gene: -; V gene: TRBV20-1; J gene: TRBJ1-2; CDR3 protein: CSHRRQNYGYTF; CDR3 DNA: TGCAGCCACCGGAGGCAGAACTATGGCTACACCTTC
clone size: few; D gene: TRBD2; V gene: TRBV2; J gene: TRBJ2-3; CDR3 protein: CASSAGGTQYF; CDR3 DNA: TGTGCCAGCAGCGCCGGGGGGACGCAGTATTTT
clone size: -; D gene: TRBD2; V gene: TRBV20-1; J gene: TRBJ2-5; CDR3 protein: CSARTSGGISETQYF; CDR3 DNA: TGCAGTGCTAGGACTAGCGGGGGAATCAGTGAGACCCAGTACTTC
clone size: few; D gene: TRBD2; V gene: TRBV2; J gene: TRBJ2-1; CDR3 protein: CASRDGLAGVRYYNEQFF; CDR3 DNA: TGTGCCAGCAGGGACGGACTAGCGGGCGTCCGTTATTACAATGAGCAGTTCTTC
clone size: few; D gene: -; V gene: TRBV4-1; J gene: TRBJ1-5; CDR3 protein: CASSQSQVTINQPQHF; CDR3 DNA: TGCGCCAGCAGCCAATCCCAAGTAACCATAAATCAGCCCCAGCATTTT
clone size: once; D gene: -; V gene: TRBV2; J gene: TRBJ2-1; CDR3 protein: CASSVERSSYNEQSF; CDR3 DNA: TGTGCCAGCAGTGTAGAACGAAGTTCCTACAATGAGCAGTCCTTC
clone size: many; D gene: -; V gene: TRBV4-2; J gene: TRBJ2-1; CDR3 protein: CASSQETRGNEQFF; CDR3 DNA: TGTGCCAGCAGCCAAGAGACTAGGGGAAATGAGCAGTTCTTC
clone size: -; D gene: -; V gene: TRBV20-1; J gene: TRBJ1-2; CDR3 protein: CSARAGPLDGYTF; CDR3 DNA: TGCAGTGCTAGGGCGGGCCCTTTGGATGGCTACACCTTC
clone size: -; D gene: -; V gene: TRBV7-9; J gene: TRBJ2-7; CDR3 protein: CASSPDQKNRVGSPYEQYF; CDR3 DNA: TGTGCCAGCAGCCCAGACCAAAAAAACAGGGTAGGGTCCCCCTACGAGCAGTACTTC
clone size: -; D gene: TRBD1; V gene: TRBV5-1; J gene: TRBJ2-7; CDR3 protein: CASSSRDREAYEQYF; CDR3 DNA: TGCGCCAGCAGCTCTAGGGACAGGGAGGCCTACGAGCAGTACTTC
clone size: -; D gene: -; V gene: TRBV15; J gene: TRBJ1-4; CDR3 protein: CATGTSWRNEKLFF; CDR3 DNA: TGTGCCACCGGTACCAGTTGGAGAAATGAAAAACTGTTTTTT
clone size: -; D gene: -; V gene: TRBV28; J gene: TRBJ2-1; CDR3 protein: CASSFVILRLQGNEQFF; CDR3 DNA: TGTGCCAGCAGTTTTGTAATCTTGCGGCTCCAGGGCAATGAGCAGTTCTTC
clone size: -; D gene: -; V gene: TRBV7-6; J gene: TRBJ2-7; CDR3 protein: CASNLQGPLSYEQYF; CDR3 DNA: TGTGCCAGCAACTTACAAGGCCCCCTCTCCTACGAGCAGTACTTC
clone size: -; D gene: -; V gene: TRBV24-1; J gene: TRBJ2-1; CDR3 protein: CATREADYNEQFF; CDR3 DNA: TGTGCCACCAGGGAGGCGGATTACAATGAGCAGTTCTTC
clone size: -; D gene: TRBD2; V gene: TRBV11-2; J gene: TRBJ2-1; CDR3 protein: CASSWTSGGVSYNEQFF; CDR3 DNA: TGTGCCAGCAGCTGGACTAGCGGGGGGGTCTCCTACAATGAGCAGTTCTTC
clone size: -; D gene: TRBD1; V gene: TRBV11-2; J gene: TRBJ1-6; CDR3 protein: CASSSGQGRNSPLHF; CDR3 DNA: TGTGCCAGCAGCTCCGGACAGGGACGGAATTCACCCCTCCACTTT
clone size: -; D gene: TRBD1; V gene: TRBV5-1; J gene: TRBJ1-2; CDR3 protein: CASSSTGFDYGYTF; CDR3 DNA: TGCGCCAGCAGCTCGACAGGGTTCGATTATGGCTACACCTTC
clone size: -; D gene: -; V gene: TRBV2; J gene: TRBJ2-7; CDR3 protein: CASSESGPIPYEQYF; CDR3 DNA: TGTGCCAGCAGTGAGTCGGGACCCATCCCCTACGAGCAGTACTTC
clone size: many; D gene: -; V gene: TRBV6-5; J gene: TRBJ2-4; CDR3 protein: CASSYSSRTVAKNIQYF; CDR3 DNA: TGTGCCAGCAGTTACTCGTCCAGGACCGTAGCCAAAAACATTCAGTACTTC
clone size: few; D gene: TRBD2; V gene: TRBV14; J gene: TRBJ2-3; CDR3 protein: CASSPAGVTDTQYF; CDR3 DNA: TGTGCCAGCAGCCCGGCGGGAGTGACAGATACGCAGTATTTT
clone size: few; D gene: -; V gene: TRBV6-1; J gene: TRBJ1-1; CDR3 protein: CASRTDTEAFF; CDR3 DNA: TGTGCCAGCAGGACAGACACTGAAGCTTTCTTT
clone size: -; D gene: -; V gene: TRBV28; J gene: TRBJ2-3; CDR3 protein: CASSSDPSRGATDAQYF; CDR3 DNA: TGTGCCAGCAGTTCCGACCCTAGCCGAGGGGCCACAGATGCGCAGTATTTT
clone size: -; D gene: -; V gene: TRBV29-1; J gene: TRBJ2-2; CDR3 protein: CSVGTPVTGELFF; CDR3 DNA: TGCAGCGTGGGGACCCCGGTCACCGGGGAGCTGTTTTTT
clone size: -; D gene: -; V gene: TRBV7-2; J gene: TRBJ1-1; CDR3 protein: CASSSWDGNTEAFF; CDR3 DNA: TGTGCTAGCAGCTCCTGGGACGGGAACACTGAAGCTTTCTTT
clone size: -; D gene: TRBD2; V gene: TRBV5-5; J gene: TRBJ2-5; CDR3 protein: CASSLLSSGGEQYF; CDR3 DNA: TGTGCCAGCAGCTTGCTTTCTAGCGGGGGAGAGCAGTACTTC
clone size: -; D gene: -; V gene: TRBV5-1; J gene: TRBJ2-1; CDR3 protein: CASSTSSYNEQFF; CDR3 DNA: TGCGCCAGCAGCACCAGCTCCTACAATGAGCAGTTCTTC
clone size: -; D gene: -; V gene: TRBV4-1; J gene: TRBJ2-3; CDR3 protein: CASSQVELATDTQYF; CDR3 DNA: TGCGCCAGCAGCCAGGTGGAGTTGGCCACAGATACGCAGTATTTT
clone size: once; D gene: TRBD1; V gene: TRBV5-1; J gene: TRBJ1-2; CDR3 protein: CASSPQGAYYGYTF; CDR3 DNA: TGCGCCAGCAGCCCACAGGGGGCTTACTATGGCTACACCTTC
clone size: -; D gene: TRBD2; V gene: TRBV2; J gene: TRBJ2-7; CDR3 protein: CASSEPGTSGYEQYF; CDR3 DNA: TGTGCCAGCAGTGAACCCGGGACTAGCGGCTACGAGCAGTACTTC
clone size: few; D gene: -; V gene: TRBV6-1; J gene: TRBJ2-3; CDR3 protein: CASSVRDSDTQYF; CDR3 DNA: TGTGCCAGCAGTGTGCGGGACTCAGATACGCAGTATTTT
clone size: -; D gene: -; V gene: TRBV18; J gene: TRBJ2-1; CDR3 protein: CASSPKSGPNNEQFF; CDR3 DNA: TGTGCCAGCTCACCGAAAAGCGGGCCCAACAATGAGCAGTTCTTC
clone size: -; D gene: -; V gene: TRBV7-9; J gene: TRBJ2-1; CDR3 protein: CASSARDQYNEQFF; CDR3 DNA: TGTGCCAGCAGCGCCCGAGACCAGTACAATGAGCAGTTCTTC
clone size: many; D gene: -; V gene: TRBV7-2; J gene: TRBJ2-3; CDR3 protein: CASSLSRATDTQYF; CDR3 DNA: TGTGCCAGCAGCTTATCCAGAGCCACAGATACGCAGTATTTT
clone size: -; D gene: TRBD2; V gene: TRBV4-2; J gene: TRBJ2-3; CDR3 protein: CASSRSTSGTDTQYF; CDR3 DNA: TGTGCCAGCAGCCGATCGACTAGCGGCACAGATACGCAGTATTTT